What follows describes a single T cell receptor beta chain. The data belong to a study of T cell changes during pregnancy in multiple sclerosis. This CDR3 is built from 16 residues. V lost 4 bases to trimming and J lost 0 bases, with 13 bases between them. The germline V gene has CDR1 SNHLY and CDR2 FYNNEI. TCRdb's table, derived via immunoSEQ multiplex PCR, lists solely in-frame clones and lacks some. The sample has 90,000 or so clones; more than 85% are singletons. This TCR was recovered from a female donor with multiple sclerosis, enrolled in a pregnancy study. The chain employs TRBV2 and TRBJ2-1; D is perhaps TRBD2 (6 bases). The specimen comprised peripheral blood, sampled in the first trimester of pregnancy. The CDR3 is CASSVLAKSSYNEQFF. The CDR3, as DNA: TGTGCCAGCAGTGTCCTAGCGAAGAGCTCCTACAATGAGCAGTTCTTC.